This TCR beta chain was captured in a study of a mutant IDH1 vaccine in newly diagnosed glioma (dated by TCRdb to the early 2020s). Turning to the overall study: Of the 25 to 40 treated patients, roughly 60% were male and 37.5% were female, and the mean age was approximately 40 years. Before enrollment, patients had received standard therapy of radiotherapy alone, temozolomide alone, or radiochemotherapy with temozolomide; most received the combination. Peripheral blood was drawn at six visits: V03 (baseline), V05, V07, V10, V12 and V13. Longitudinal TCRB deep sequencing was done for some 26 treated patients, wherever samples were available for exploratory analyses. Here is what the overall study found, with its caveats: Selection of PBMC samples for TCRB deep sequencing was based on availability. Immune responses induced by the vaccine were seen in 90% to 95% of patients across multiple MHC alleles. Changes in the top peripheral T cell clonotypes picked up by TCRB sequencing did not appear to be linked to pseudoprogression. The authors noted that analyses of patient blood samples could not be reproduced because of sample limitations.

V is shortened by 7 bases, J by 3 bases, and the region joining them spans 12 bases. CDR1 MGHDK and CDR2 SYGVNS were looked up in the germline V gene. The CDR3 numbers 13 residues from cysteine through phenylalanine. Only the CDR3 part of the read is kept: 39 bases, read in frame from the first base. The time point label corresponds to: baseline, week 1 (first vaccination visit). The intended sense of this specimen's treatment or condition label: pre-vaccination baseline after standard-of-care therapy. Newly diagnosed WHO grade 3 or 4 IDH1-mutant astrocytomas showing loss of nuclear ATRX were present in the donors. The samples were drawn from NOA16, a multicentre, single-arm, open-label phase I trial in Germany that tested a mutant IDH1 peptide vaccine in humans for the first time. For immunogenicity testing, the blood drawn at visit V03 was used as the baseline sample. Genomic DNA for TCRB sequencing was extracted from EDTA blood using the DNeasy Blood and Tissue Kit.

Worth noting for this clone: No antigen is known for it. No much larger clone is present one base from it, and per-base qualities are unavailable.

Library preparation used the immunoSEQ multiplex PCR assay. The hsTCRB Kit was used according to the manufacturer's protocol to amplify rearranged TCR beta chain sequences. An Illumina MiSeq was used to sequence the TCRB libraries. For the original study's pipeline: Demultiplexing, trimming and gene mapping were performed with the kit vendor's proprietary platform. What TCRdb holds here is the immuneACCESS table cut down to in-frame rearrangements. Part of the clones is not present; checked against another copy, under half of the missing clones reflect an unresolved V gene, and the others are unexplained. V, J and clone size are taken as reported in that table, and D and trimming were inferred from the DNA itself. Recorded for this sample are approximately 70,000 clones; roughly 78% of them occurred a single time. Of the sample, 7.5% to 9% is held by the ten largest clones.

Sequenced material: PBMCs, taken from a glioma patient treated with radiotherapy, temozolomide or both. This TCR derives from a man aged 50 to 59 with glioma. Recombination connected TRBV25-1 to TRBJ2-5, with a tentative D gene TRBD2 over 5 matching bases. The CDR3 here reads CASTRPGEETQYF. Read as DNA, the sequence is TGTGCCAGCACCCGACCCGGGGAAGAGACCCAGTACTTC.